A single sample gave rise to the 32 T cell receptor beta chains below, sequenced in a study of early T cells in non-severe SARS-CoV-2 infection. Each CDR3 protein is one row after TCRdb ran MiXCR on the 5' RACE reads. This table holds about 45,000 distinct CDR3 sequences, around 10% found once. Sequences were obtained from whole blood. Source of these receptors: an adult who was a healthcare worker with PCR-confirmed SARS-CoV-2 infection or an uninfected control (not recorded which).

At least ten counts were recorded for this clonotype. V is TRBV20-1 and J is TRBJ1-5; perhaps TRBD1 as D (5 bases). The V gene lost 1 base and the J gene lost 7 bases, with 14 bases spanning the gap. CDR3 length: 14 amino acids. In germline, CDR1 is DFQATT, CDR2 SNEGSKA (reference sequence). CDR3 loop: CSARARAGRQPQHF. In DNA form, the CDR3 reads TGCAGTGCTAGAGCTAGGGCAGGGAGACAGCCCCAGCATTTT.

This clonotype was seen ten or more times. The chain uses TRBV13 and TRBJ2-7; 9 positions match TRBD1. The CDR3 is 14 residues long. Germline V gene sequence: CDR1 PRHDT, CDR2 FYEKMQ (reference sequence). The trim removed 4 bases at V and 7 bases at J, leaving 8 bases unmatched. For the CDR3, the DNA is TGTGCCAGCAGCTCGACAGGGGGACGAGGGGAGCAGTACTTC. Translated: CASSSTGGRGEQYF.

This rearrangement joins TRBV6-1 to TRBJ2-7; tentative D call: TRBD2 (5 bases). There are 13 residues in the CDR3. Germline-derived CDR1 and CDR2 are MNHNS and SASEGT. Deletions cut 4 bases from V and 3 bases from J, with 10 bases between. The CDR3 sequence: CASSAPGNYEQYF. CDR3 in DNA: TGTGCCAGCAGTGCCCCCGGGAACTACGAGCAGTACTTC.

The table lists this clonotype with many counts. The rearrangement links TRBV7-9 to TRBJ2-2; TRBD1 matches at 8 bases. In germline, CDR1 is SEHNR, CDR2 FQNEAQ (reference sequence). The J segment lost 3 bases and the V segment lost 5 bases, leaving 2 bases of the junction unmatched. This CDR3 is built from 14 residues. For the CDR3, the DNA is TGTGCCAGCAGCCGGGGACAGGACACCGGGGAGCTGTTTTTT. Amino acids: CASSRGQDTGELFF.

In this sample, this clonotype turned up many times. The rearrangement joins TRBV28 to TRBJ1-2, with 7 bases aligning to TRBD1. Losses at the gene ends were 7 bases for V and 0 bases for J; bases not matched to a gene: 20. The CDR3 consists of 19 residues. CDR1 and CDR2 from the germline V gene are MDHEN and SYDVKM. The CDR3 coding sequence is TGTGCCAGCACCCTCACCTTCCCAACAGGGGTCGGAGCTAACTATGGCTACACCTTC. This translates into CASTLTFPTGVGANYGYTF.

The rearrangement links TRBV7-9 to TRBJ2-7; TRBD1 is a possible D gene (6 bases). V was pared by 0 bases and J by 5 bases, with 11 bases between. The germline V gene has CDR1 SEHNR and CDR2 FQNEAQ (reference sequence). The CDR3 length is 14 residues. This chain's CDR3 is CASSLAVGHHEQYF. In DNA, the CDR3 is TGTGCCAGCAGCTTAGCGGTGGGACATCACGAGCAGTACTTC. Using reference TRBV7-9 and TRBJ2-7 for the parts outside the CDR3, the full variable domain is DTGVSQNPRHKITKRGQNVTFRCDPISEHNRLYWYRQTLGQGPEFLTYFQNEAQLEKSRLLSDRFSAERPKGSFSTLEIQRTEQGDSAMYLCASSLAVGHHEQYFGPGTRLTVT.

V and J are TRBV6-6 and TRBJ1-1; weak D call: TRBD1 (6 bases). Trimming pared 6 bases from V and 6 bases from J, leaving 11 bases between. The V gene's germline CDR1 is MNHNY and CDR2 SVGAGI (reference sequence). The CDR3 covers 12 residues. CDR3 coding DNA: TGTGCCAGCAGATTCCCAGGGGCTGAAGCTTTCTTT. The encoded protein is CASRFPGAEAFF.

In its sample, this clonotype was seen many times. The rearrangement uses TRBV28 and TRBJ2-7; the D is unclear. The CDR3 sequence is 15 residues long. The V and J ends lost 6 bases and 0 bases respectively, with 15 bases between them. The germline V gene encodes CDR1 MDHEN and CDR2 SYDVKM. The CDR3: CASRPTHSGSYEQYF. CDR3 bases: TGTGCCAGCAGACCGACCCATTCCGGCTCCTACGAGCAGTACTTC.

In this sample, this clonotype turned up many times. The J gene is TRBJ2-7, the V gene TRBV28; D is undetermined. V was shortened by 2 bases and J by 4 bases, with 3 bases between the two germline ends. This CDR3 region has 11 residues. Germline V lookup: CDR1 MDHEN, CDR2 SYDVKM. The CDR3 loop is CASSLKYEQYF. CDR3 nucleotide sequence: TGTGCCAGCAGTTTAAAGTACGAGCAGTACTTC.

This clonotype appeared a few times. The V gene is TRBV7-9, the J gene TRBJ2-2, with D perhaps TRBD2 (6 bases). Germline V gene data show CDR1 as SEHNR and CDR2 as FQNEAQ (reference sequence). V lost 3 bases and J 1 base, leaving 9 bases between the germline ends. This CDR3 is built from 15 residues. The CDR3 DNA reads TGTGCCAGCAGCTTGGTAGCGGTGAACACCGGGGAGCTGTTTTTT. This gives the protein CASSLVAVNTGELFF.

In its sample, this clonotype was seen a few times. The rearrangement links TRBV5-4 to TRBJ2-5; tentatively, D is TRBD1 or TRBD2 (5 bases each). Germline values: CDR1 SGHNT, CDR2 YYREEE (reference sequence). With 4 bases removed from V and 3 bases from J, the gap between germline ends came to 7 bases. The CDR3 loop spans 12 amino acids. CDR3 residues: CASSGDEETQYF. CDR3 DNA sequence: TGTGCCAGCAGCGGGGACGAAGAGACCCAGTACTTC.

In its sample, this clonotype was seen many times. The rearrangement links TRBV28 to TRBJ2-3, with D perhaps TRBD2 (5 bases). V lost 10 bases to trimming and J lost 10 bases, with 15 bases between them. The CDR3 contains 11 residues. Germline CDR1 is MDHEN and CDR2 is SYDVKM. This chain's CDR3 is CATQSTSSQYF. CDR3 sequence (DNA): TGTGCCACCCAATCTACTAGTTCGCAGTATTTT.

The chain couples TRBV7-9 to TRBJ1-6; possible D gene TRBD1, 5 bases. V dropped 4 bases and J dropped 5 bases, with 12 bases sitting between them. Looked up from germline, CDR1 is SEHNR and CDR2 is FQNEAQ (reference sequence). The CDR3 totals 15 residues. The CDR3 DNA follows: TGTGCCAGCAGCTCCCGGACACCTAATAATTCACCCCTCCACTTT. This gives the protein CASSSRTPNNSPLHF.

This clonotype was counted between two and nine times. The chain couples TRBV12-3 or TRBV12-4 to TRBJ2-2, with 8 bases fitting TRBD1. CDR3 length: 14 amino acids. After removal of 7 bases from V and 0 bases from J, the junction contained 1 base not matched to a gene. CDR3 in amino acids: CASKTGANTGELFF. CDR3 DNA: TGTGCCAGCAAGACAGGGGCGAACACCGGGGAGCTGTTTTTT.

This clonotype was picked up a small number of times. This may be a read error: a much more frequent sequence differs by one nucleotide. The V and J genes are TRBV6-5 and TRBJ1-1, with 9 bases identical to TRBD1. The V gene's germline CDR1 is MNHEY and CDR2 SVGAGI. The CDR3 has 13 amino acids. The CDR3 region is CASRDRGLSEVFF. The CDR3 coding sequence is TGTGCCAGCAGGGACAGGGGTTTATCTGAAGTTTTCTTT.

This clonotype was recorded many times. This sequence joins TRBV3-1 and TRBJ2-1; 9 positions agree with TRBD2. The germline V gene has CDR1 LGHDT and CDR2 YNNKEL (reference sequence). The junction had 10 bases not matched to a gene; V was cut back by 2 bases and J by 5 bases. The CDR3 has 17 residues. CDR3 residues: CASSQIIAGVGDNEQFF. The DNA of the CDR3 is TGTGCCAGCAGCCAAATAATAGCGGGAGTTGGCGACAATGAGCAGTTCTTC.

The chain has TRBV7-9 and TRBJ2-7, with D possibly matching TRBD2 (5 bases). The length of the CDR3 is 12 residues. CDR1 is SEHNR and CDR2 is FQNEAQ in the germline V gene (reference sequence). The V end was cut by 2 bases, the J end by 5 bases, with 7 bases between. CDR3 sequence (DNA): TGTGCCAGCAGCTTACTAGCCCACGAGCAGTACTTC. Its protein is CASSLLAHEQYF.

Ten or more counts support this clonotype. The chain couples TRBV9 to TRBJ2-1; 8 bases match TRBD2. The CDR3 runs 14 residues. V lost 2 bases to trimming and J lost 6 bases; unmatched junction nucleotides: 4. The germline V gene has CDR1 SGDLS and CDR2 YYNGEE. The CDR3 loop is CASSVRLAGNEQFF. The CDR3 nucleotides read TGTGCCAGCAGCGTTCGGCTAGCGGGCAATGAGCAGTTCTTC.

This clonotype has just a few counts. This chain's CDR3 is CASSFLPRRGYTF. In DNA, the CDR3 is TGTGCCAGCAGTTTCCTGCCCCGGAGAGGCTACACCTTC. V usage is TRBV28 and J usage is TRBJ1-2; no reliable D call. Germline-derived CDR1 and CDR2 are MDHEN and SYDVKM. The germline V and J ends were trimmed by 3 bases and 8 bases, with 13 bases remaining between them. The CDR3 is made up of 13 amino acids.

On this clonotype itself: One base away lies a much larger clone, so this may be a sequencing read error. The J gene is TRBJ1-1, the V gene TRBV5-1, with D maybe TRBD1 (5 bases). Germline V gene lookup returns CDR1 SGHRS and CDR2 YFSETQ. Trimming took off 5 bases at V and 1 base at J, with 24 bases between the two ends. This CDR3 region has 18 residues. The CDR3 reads CASSHTYALGQGNTEAFF. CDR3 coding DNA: TGCGCCAGCAGTCACACATACGCACTGGGGCAGGGGAACACTGAAGCTTTCTTT. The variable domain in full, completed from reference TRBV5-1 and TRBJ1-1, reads KAGVTQTPRYLIKTRGQQVTLSCSPISGHRSVSWYQQTPGQGLQFLFEYFSETQRNKGNFPGRFSGRQFSNSRSEMNVSTLELGDSALYLCASSHTYALGQGNTEAFFGQGTRLTVV.

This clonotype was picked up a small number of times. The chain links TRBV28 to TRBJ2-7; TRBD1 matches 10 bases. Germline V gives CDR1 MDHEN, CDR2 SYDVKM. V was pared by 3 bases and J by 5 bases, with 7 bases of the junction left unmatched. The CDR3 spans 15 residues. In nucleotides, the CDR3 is TGTGCCAGCAGTTTGTGGGGACAGGGGACCCACGAGCAGTACTTC. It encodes CASSLWGQGTHEQYF.

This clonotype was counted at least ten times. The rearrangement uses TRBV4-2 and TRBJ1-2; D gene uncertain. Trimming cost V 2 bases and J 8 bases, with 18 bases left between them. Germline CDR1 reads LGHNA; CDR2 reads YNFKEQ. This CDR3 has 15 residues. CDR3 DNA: TGTGCCAGCAGCCAACAGGCAGCCGAGATGGGGGGCTACACCTTC. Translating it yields CASSQQAAEMGGYTF.

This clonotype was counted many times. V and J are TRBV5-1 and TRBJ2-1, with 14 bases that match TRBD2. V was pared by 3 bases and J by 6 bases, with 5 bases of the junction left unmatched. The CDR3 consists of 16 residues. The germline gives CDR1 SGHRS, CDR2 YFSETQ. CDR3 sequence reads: CASSWTGTSGSNEQFF. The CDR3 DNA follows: TGCGCCAGCAGCTGGACCGGGACTAGCGGGAGCAATGAGCAGTTCTTC.

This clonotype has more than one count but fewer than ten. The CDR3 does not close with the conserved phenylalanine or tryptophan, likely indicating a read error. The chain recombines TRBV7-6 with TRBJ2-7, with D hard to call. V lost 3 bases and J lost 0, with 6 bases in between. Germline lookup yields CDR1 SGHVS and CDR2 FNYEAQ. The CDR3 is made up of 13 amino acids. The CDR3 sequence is CASSFQSSYEQYS. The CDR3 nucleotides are TGTGCCAGCAGCTTTCAAAGCTCCTACGAGCAGTACTCC.

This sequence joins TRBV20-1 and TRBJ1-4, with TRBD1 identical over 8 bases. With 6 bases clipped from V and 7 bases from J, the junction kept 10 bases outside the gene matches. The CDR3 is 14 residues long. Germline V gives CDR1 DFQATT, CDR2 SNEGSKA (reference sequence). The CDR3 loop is CSATDRGVGEKLFF. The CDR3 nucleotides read TGCAGTGCAACCGACAGGGGTGTGGGTGAAAAACTGTTTTTT.

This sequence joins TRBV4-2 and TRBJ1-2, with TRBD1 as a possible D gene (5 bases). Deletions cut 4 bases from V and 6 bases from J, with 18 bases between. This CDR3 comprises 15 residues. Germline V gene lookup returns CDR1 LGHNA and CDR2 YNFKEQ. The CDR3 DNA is TGTGCCAGCAGCCCCCTGGTCGGGACGGGCAATGGCTACACCTTC. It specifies CASSPLVGTGNGYTF.

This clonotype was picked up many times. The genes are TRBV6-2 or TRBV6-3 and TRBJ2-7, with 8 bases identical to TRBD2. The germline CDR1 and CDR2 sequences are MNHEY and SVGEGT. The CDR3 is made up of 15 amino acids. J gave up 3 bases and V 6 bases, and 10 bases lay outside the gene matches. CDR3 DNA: TGTGCCAGCAGCCAACTAGCGGACGGGGACTACGAGCAGTACTTC. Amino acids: CASSQLADGDYEQYF.

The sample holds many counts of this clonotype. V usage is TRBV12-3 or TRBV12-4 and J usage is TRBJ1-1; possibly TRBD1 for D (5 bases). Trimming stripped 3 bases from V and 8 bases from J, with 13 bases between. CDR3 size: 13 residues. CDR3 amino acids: CASSFQANREAFF. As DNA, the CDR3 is TGTGCCAGCAGTTTTCAGGCGAACAGGGAAGCTTTCTTT.

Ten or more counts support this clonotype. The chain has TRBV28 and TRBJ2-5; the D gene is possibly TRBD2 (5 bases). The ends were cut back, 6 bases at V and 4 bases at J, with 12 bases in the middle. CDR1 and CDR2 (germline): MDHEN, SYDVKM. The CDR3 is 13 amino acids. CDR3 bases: TGTGCCAGCAGACCGGGGAGCCGAGAGACCCAGTACTTC. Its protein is CASRPGSRETQYF. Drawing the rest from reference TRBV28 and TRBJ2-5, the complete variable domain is DVKVTQSSRYLVKRTGEKVFLECVQDMDHENMFWYRQDPGLGLRLIYFSYDVKMKEKGDIPEGYSVSREKKERFSLILESASTNQTSMYLCASRPGSRETQYFGPGTRLLVL.

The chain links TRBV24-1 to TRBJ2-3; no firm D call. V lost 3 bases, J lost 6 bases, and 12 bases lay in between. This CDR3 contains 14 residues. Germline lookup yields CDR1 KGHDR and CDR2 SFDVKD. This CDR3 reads CATSDTTLSDTQYF. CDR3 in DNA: TGTGCCACCAGTGATACTACCCTTTCGGATACGCAGTATTTT.

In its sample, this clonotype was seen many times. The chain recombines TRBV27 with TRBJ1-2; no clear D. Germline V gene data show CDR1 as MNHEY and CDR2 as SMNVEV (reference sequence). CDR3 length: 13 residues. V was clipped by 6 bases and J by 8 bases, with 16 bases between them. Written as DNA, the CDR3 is TGTGCCAGCAGACTTACCGCTACCCGAGGCTACACCTTC. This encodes CASRLTATRGYTF.

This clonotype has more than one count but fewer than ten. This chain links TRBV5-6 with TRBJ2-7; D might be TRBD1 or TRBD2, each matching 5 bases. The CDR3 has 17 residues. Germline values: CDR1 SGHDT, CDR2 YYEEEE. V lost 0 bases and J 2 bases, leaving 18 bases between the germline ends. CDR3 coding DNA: TGTGCCAGCAGCTTGGTAGCACCCCCGGGACGGACCTACGAGCAGTACTTC. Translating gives CASSLVAPPGRTYEQYF.